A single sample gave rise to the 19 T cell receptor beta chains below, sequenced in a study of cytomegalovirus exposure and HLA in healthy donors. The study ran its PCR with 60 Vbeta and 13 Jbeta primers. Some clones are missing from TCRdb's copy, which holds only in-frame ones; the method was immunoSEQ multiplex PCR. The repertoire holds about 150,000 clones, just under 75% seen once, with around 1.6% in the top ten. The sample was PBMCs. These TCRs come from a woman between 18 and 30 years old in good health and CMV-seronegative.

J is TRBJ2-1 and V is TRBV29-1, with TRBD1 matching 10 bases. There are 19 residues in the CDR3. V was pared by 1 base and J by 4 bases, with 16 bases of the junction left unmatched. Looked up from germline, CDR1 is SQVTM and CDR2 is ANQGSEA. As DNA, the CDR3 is TGCAGCGTTGAAGGCGCGCACGATCGGACAGGGGGAACATACAATGAGCAGTTCTTC. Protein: CSVEGAHDRTGGTYNEQFF.

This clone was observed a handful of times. The CDR3 sequence is CASSYAGTGGGYTF. In DNA, the CDR3 is TGTGCCAGCAGTTACGCCGGGACAGGGGGTGGCTACACCTTC. This sequence joins TRBV6-5 and TRBJ1-2; TRBD1 matches 11 bases. V lost 2 bases, J lost 7 bases, and 3 bases stayed unmatched. The CDR3 is 14 residues long. The germline gives CDR1 MNHEY, CDR2 SVGAGI.

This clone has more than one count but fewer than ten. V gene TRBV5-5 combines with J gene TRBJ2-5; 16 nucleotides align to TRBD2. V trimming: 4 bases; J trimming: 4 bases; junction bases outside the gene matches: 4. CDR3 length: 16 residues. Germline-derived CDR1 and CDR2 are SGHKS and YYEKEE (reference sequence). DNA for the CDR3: TGTGCCAGCAGCCAAGGGACTAGCGGGGGGGCAGAGACCCAGTACTTC. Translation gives CASSQGTSGGAETQYF.

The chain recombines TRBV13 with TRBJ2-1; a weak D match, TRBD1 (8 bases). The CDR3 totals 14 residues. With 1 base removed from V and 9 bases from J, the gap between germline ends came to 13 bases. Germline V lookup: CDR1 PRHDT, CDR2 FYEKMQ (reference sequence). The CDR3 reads CASSLAQGEGEQFF. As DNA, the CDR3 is TGTGCCAGCAGCTTAGCACAGGGGGAGGGTGAGCAGTTCTTC. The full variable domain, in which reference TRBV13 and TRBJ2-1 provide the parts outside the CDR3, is AAGVIQSPRHLIKEKRETATLKCYPIPRHDTVYWYQQGPGQDPQFLISFYEKMQSDKGSIPDRFSAQQFSDYHSELNMSSLELGDSALYFCASSLAQGEGEQFFGPGTRLTVL.

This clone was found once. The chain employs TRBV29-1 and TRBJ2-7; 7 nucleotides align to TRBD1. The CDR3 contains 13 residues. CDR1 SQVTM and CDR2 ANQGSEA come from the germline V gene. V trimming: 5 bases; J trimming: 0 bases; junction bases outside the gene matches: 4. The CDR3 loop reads CSVPGQSSYEQYF. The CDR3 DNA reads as TGCAGCGTTCCGGGACAGAGCTCCTACGAGCAGTACTTC.

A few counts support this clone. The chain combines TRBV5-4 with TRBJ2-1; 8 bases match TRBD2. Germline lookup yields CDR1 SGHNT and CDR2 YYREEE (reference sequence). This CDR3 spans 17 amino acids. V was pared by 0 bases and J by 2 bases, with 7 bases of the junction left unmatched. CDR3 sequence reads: CASSLALTGGTYNEQFF. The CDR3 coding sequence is TGTGCCAGCAGCTTGGCCCTGACGGGAGGGACCTACAATGAGCAGTTCTTC.

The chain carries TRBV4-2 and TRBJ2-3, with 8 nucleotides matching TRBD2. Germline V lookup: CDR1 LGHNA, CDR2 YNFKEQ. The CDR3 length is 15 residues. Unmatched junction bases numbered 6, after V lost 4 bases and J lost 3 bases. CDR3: CASSLSGGRTDTQYF. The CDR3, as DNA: TGTGCCAGCAGCCTAAGCGGGGGAAGGACAGATACGCAGTATTTT.

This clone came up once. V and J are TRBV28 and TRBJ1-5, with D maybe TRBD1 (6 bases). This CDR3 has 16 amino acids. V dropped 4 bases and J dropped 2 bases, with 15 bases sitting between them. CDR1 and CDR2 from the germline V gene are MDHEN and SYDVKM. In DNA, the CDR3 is TGTGCCAGCAGTTCACAGGGTCAACTAGGCAATCAGCCCCAGCATTTT. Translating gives CASSSQGQLGNQPQHF.

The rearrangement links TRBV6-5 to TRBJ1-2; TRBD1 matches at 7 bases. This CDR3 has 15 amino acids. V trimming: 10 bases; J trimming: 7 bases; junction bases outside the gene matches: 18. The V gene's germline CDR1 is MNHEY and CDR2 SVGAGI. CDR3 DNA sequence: TGTGCCACCATTCATGAGGAGGGGGCGCGGAGTGGCTACACCTTC. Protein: CATIHEEGARSGYTF.

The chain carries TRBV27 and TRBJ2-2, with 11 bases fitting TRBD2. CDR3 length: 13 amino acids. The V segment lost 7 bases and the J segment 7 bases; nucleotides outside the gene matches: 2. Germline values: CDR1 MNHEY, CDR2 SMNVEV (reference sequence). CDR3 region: CASKGTSGGELFF. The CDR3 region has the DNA TGTGCCAGCAAAGGGACTAGCGGCGGGGAGCTGTTTTTT.

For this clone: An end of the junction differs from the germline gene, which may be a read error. CDR3 loop: CASSRAGTASSEANVLTF. The CDR3 bases are TGTGCCAGCTCACGGGCCGGGACAGCAAGCTCTGAGGCCAACGTCCTGACTTTC. The gene calls are TRBV18 and TRBJ2-6; TRBD1 agrees at 7 bases. The CDR3 runs to 18 residues. Germline V gene lookup returns CDR1 KGHSH and CDR2 LQKENI.

The CDR3 DNA sequence: TGTGCCAGCAGAGCCCCGGGTTATGGCAATCAGCCCCAGCATTTT. Translation: CASRAPGYGNQPQHF. The chain recombines TRBV6-1 with TRBJ1-5; D is unclear. Per germline, CDR1 MNHNS and CDR2 SASEGT. The CDR3 sequence is 15 residues long. V lost 6 bases and J lost 2, with 14 bases in between.

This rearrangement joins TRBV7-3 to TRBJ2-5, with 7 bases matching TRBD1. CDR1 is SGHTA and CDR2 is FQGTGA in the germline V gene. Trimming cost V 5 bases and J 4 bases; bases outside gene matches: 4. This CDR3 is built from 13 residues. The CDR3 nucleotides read TGTGCCAGCAGCAGGGGGCAGGGAGAGACCCAGTACTTC. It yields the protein CASSRGQGETQYF. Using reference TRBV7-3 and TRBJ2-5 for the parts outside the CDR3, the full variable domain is GAGVSQTPSNKVTEKGKYVELRCDPISGHTALYWYRQSLGQGPEFLIYFQGTGAADDSGLPNDRFFAVRPEGSVSTLKIQRTERGDSAVYLCASSRGQGETQYFGPGTRLLVL.

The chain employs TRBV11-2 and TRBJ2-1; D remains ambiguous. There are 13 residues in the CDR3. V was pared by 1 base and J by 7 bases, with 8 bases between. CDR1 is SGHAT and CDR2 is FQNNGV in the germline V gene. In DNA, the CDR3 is TGTGCCAGCAGCTTAGGCCACCAGAATGAGCAGTTCTTC. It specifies CASSLGHQNEQFF.

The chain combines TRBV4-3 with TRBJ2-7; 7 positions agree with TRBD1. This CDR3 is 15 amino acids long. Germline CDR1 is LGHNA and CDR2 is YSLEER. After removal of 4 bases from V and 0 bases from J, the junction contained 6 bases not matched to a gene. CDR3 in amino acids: CASSLGQDSSYEQYF. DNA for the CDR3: TGCGCCAGCAGCCTAGGACAGGACTCCTCCTACGAGCAGTACTTC.

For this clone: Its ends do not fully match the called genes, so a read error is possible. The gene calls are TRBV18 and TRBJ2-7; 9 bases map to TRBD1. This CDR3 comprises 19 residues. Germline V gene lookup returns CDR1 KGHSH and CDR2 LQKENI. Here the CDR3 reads CASLPASRDRVRGSYEQYF. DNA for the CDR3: TGTGCCAGCTTACCAGCTTCCAGGGACAGGGTAAGGGGCTCCTACGAGCAGTACTTC.

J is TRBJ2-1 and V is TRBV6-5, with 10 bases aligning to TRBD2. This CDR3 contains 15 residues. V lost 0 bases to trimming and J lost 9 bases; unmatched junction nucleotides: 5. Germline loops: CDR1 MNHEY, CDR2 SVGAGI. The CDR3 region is CASSYSLAGVVEQFF. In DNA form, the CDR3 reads TGTGCCAGCAGTTACTCCCTAGCGGGAGTGGTTGAGCAGTTCTTC.

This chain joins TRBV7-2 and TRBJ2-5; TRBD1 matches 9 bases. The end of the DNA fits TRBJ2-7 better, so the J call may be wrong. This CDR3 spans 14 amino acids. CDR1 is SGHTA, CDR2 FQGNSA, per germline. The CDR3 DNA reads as TGTGCCAGCAGCTCCGGGACAGGGAACTACGAGCAGTACTTC. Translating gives CASSSGTGNYEQYF.

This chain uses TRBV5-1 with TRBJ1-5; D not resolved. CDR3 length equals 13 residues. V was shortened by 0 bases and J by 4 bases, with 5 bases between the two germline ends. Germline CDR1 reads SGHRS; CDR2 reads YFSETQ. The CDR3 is CASSLGRNQPQHF. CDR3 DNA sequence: TGCGCCAGCAGCTTGGGCCGGAATCAGCCCCAGCATTTT.